This T cell receptor beta chain appears in the sequencing data of a study of technical replicates of blood from several donors. CDR1 and CDR2 (germline): SGHNT, YYREEE (reference sequence). V shed 0 bases and J shed 8 bases, with 10 bases lying between them. The CDR3 sequence is 13 residues long. The assay was immunoSEQ multiplex PCR, and TCRdb's table has in-frame clones only and misses some. Of 75,000 to 90,000 clones in the sample, about 96% were seen once. V gene TRBV5-4 combines with J gene TRBJ2-3; D is possibly TRBD2 (5 bases). The sequence derives from a human donor in good health. The sample consisted of T cells isolated from PBMCs. As DNA, the CDR3 is TGTGCCAGCAGCTTGGGGGGTGCGGGTACGCAGTATTTT. This gives the protein CASSLGGAGTQYF.